Presented here are 27 T cell receptor beta chains from one specimen sequenced in a study of identical twins. TCRdb called the 5' RACE reads again in MiXCR, with one record for every CDR3 protein. The repertoire holds 400,000 to 550,000 distinct CDR3 sequences, with 24% as singletons. The same specimen was also included in a second study, on T cells expressing NK-cell markers.

Sequenced sample: CD4+ T cells sorted from blood. The origin of the receptors is a woman aged 18 to 35 in good health.

This clonotype was seen a few times. V gene TRBV20-1 combines with J gene TRBJ2-4; D is perhaps TRBD1 or TRBD2 (5 bases each). Per the germline V gene, CDR1 is DFQATT and CDR2 is SNEGSKA (reference sequence). The length of the CDR3 is 15 residues. V shed 4 bases and J shed 3 bases, with 16 bases lying between them. In nucleotides, the CDR3 is TGCAGTGCTAATCCTCAGCAGGGAGACAAAAACATTCAGTACTTC. It translates to CSANPQQGDKNIQYF.

The rearrangement uses TRBV20-1 and TRBJ2-7, with D perhaps assigned TRBD1 or TRBD2 (5 bases each). CDR3 length: 12 amino acids. The V end was cut by 5 bases, the J end by 0 bases, with 8 bases between. CDR1 and CDR2 from the germline V gene are DFQATT and SNEGSKA (reference sequence). The DNA for the CDR3 is TGCAGTGCTTTGGGGGACTCCTACGAGCAGTACTTC. As protein: CSALGDSYEQYF.

The rearrangement joins TRBV5-1 to TRBJ1-1; no clear D. Germline-derived CDR1 and CDR2 are SGHRS and YFSETQ. CDR3 size: 14 residues. The germline V and J ends were trimmed by 0 bases and 2 bases, with 8 bases remaining between them. The chain's CDR3 is CASSLVPGNTEAFF. DNA for the CDR3: TGCGCCAGCAGCTTGGTTCCAGGCAACACTGAAGCTTTCTTT.

This clonotype was found a few times. The chain joins TRBV29-1 to TRBJ1-5; D is unresolved. The V and J ends lost 5 bases and 3 bases respectively, with 8 bases between them. The germline gives CDR1 SQVTM, CDR2 ANQGSEA. The CDR3 covers 12 residues. Here the CDR3 DNA reads TGCAGCGTTAAGGACCTCAATCAGCCCCAGCATTTT. It is translated as CSVKDLNQPQHF. The complete variable domain, with remaining parts taken from reference TRBV29-1 and TRBJ1-5, reads SAVISQKPSRDICQRGTSLTIQCQVDSQVTMMFWYRQQPGQSLTLIATANQGSEATYESGFVIDKFPISRPNLTFSTLTVSNMSPEDSSIYLCSVKDLNQPQHFGDGTRLSIL.

This clonotype was recorded a few times. The chain uses TRBV18 and TRBJ2-2; 8 positions match TRBD2. Trimming cost V 2 bases and J 1 base; bases outside gene matches: 6. Germline V lookup: CDR1 KGHSH, CDR2 LQKENI. The length of the CDR3 is 17 residues. In DNA form, the CDR3 reads TGTGCCAGCTCACCAAAATTGCTAGCGGGGAACACCGGGGAGCTGTTTTTT. Protein product: CASSPKLLAGNTGELFF.

This clonotype has just a few counts. The chain carries TRBV12-3 or TRBV12-4 and TRBJ1-6; no clear D. CDR3 size: 14 residues. Trimming removed 2 bases from V and 9 bases from J, with 11 bases in between. In DNA, the CDR3 is TGTGCCAGCAGTTTATCCGGGCCCCGTTCACCCCTCCACTTT. It specifies CASSLSGPRSPLHF.

The chain links TRBV7-3 to TRBJ2-2; D is tentatively TRBD1 or TRBD2 (5 bases each). CDR3 length: 15 amino acids. V lost 4 bases and J lost 6, with 15 bases in between. Germline V gene lookup returns CDR1 SGHTA and CDR2 FQGTGA. CDR3 amino acids: CASSSRGLMAGELFF. In nucleotides, the CDR3 is TGTGCCAGCAGCTCCCGGGGCCTCATGGCCGGGGAGCTGTTTTTT.

This chain uses TRBV5-1 with TRBJ2-1; D may be TRBD1 (5 bases). This CDR3 contains 14 residues. The V end lost 4 bases, the J end lost 1 base, and 9 bases lay between the germline ends. The germline CDR1 and CDR2 sequences are SGHRS and YFSETQ. CDR3 sequence: CASSRTLSYNEQFF. CDR3 coding DNA: TGCGCCAGCAGCCGGACACTTTCCTACAATGAGCAGTTCTTC.

The V gene is TRBV18, the J gene TRBJ2-1; 7 bases are a match to TRBD1. V lost 3 bases to trimming and J lost 4 bases; unmatched junction nucleotides: 0. The CDR3 spans 13 residues. Germline V CDR1 and CDR2: KGHSH, LQKENI. CDR3 sequence: CASSPGQYNEQFF. CDR3 coding DNA: TGTGCCAGCTCACCGGGACAGTACAATGAGCAGTTCTTC.

This chain uses TRBV15 with TRBJ2-7, with D tentatively TRBD2 (5 bases). The CDR3 covers 14 residues. Germline lookup yields CDR1 LNHNV and CDR2 YYDKDF (reference sequence). The germline V and J ends were trimmed by 0 bases and 4 bases, with 10 bases remaining between them. CDR3 protein: CATSRDPDSYEQYF. CDR3 nucleotide sequence: TGTGCCACCAGCAGAGATCCGGACTCTTACGAGCAGTACTTC. The entire variable domain, with the rest obtained from reference TRBV15 and TRBJ2-7, is as follows: DAMVIQNPRYQVTQFGKPVTLSCSQTLNHNVMYWYQQKSSQAPKLLFHYYDKDFNNEADTPDNFQSRRPNTSFCFLDIRSPGLGDTAMYLCATSRDPDSYEQYFGPGTRLTVT.

V usage is TRBV27 and J usage is TRBJ1-4; no firm D call. CDR3 length: 15 residues. With 0 bases removed from V and 3 bases from J, the gap between germline ends came to 8 bases. Germline V gene data show CDR1 as MNHEY and CDR2 as SMNVEV (reference sequence). The DNA of the CDR3 is TGTGCCAGCAGTTTATCAGGAGCCCCTAATGAAAAACTGTTTTTT. Translating it yields CASSLSGAPNEKLFF.

This clonotype has just a few counts. The chain couples TRBV7-9 to TRBJ2-7; D gene uncertain. This CDR3 has 10 amino acids. Germline V gene data show CDR1 as SEHNR and CDR2 as FQNEAQ (reference sequence). Trimming shortened V by 2 bases and J by 7 bases, and 3 bases separated the two germline ends. CDR3 amino acids: CASSLTEQYF. The CDR3 DNA reads TGTGCCAGCAGCTTAACGGAGCAGTACTTC.

This clonotype was found a few times. The V gene is TRBV7-8, the J gene TRBJ2-7, with D perhaps TRBD2 (7 bases). CDR3 length equals 17 residues. Trimming took 1 base from V and 3 from J, leaving 19 bases between them. Germline V gene lookup returns CDR1 SGHVS and CDR2 FQNEAQ. In DNA, the CDR3 is TGTGCCAGCAGCTTAGTGGGGGACTGGGGAGGGGGCTACGAGCAGTACTTC. It yields the protein CASSLVGDWGGGYEQYF.

The genes are TRBV2 and TRBJ1-2, with 9 nucleotides matching TRBD1. J was trimmed by 4 bases and V by 5 bases; bases with no gene match: 8. This CDR3 has 15 residues. Germline CDR1 SNHLY, CDR2 FYNNEI. The CDR3 region is CASSWGQGISYGYTF. The CDR3 coding sequence is TGTGCCAGCAGTTGGGGACAGGGTATTTCCTATGGCTACACCTTC.

This rearrangement joins TRBV27 to TRBJ2-4; D possibly corresponds to TRBD2 (6 bases). CDR1 is MNHEY and CDR2 is SMNVEV in the germline V gene (reference sequence). The CDR3 covers 13 residues. The ends were cut back, 6 bases at V and 0 bases at J, with 6 bases in the middle. As DNA, the CDR3 is TGTGCCAGCAGGGGACTAGCCAAAAACATTCAGTACTTC. Translation gives CASRGLAKNIQYF.

The V call is TRBV10-3, the J call TRBJ2-7; no clear D. The CDR3 has 15 residues. The ends were cut back, 10 bases at V and 0 bases at J, with 19 bases in the middle. The germline V gene encodes CDR1 ENHRY and CDR2 SYGVKD. CDR3 sequence: CASRIGDHSSYEQYF. The CDR3 DNA is TGTGCCAGCCGAATTGGAGACCATAGCTCCTACGAGCAGTACTTC.

This clonotype was seen repeatedly, ten times or more. In DNA, the CDR3 is TGTGCCAGCAGTTTCGCCGGGGCCAATCAGCCCCAGCATTTT. Translating it yields CASSFAGANQPQHF. V and J are TRBV28 and TRBJ1-5; D might be TRBD1 (5 bases). The germline V gene has CDR1 MDHEN and CDR2 SYDVKM. The V end was cut by 3 bases, the J end by 3 bases, with 9 bases between. The CDR3 is 14 residues long.

The rearrangement joins TRBV20-1 to TRBJ1-2, with 9 bases matching TRBD1. V shed 6 bases and J 6 bases; nucleotides not matched to a gene: 2. This CDR3 comprises 11 residues. Germline V gene sequence: CDR1 DFQATT, CDR2 SNEGSKA (reference sequence). Here the CDR3 reads CSAGQGNGYTF. CDR3 in DNA: TGCAGTGCCGGACAGGGGAATGGCTACACCTTC.

This clonotype was observed a handful of times. A read error may produce the germline difference seen at one junction end. The chain has TRBV20-1 and TRBJ2-7; possible D gene TRBD2, 6 bases. CDR1 DFQATT and CDR2 SNEGSKA come from the germline V gene (reference sequence). There are 12 residues in the CDR3. The CDR3 reads CSATRGTGDDLF. As DNA, the CDR3 is TGCAGTGCTACCCGCGGGACTGGCGATGACCTCTTC.

This chain links TRBV9 with TRBJ2-7, with 11 bases that match TRBD2. The V gene's germline CDR1 is SGDLS and CDR2 YYNGEE. This CDR3 region has 17 residues. V was clipped by 0 bases and J by 4 bases; unmatched bases: 9. The DNA for the CDR3 is TGTGCCAGCAGCGTAGCGGATCGACTAGCGGGGACGTACGAGCAGTACTTC. It yields the protein CASSVADRLAGTYEQYF.

V is TRBV19 and J is TRBJ2-1; tentatively, D is TRBD1 (5 bases). Germline V gene sequence: CDR1 LNHDA, CDR2 SQIVND (reference sequence). This CDR3 spans 16 amino acids. The V and J ends lost 6 bases and 1 base respectively, with 16 bases between them. The CDR3 here is CASRPTDSSSYNEQFF. In DNA form, the CDR3 reads TGTGCCAGTAGACCCACCGACAGCTCATCCTACAATGAGCAGTTCTTC.

The J gene is TRBJ2-3, the V gene TRBV7-9; no clear D gene. Trimming stripped 2 bases from V and 2 bases from J, with 8 bases between. The CDR3 has 14 amino acids. CDR1 and CDR2 (germline): SEHNR, FQNEAQ (reference sequence). The CDR3 reads CASSLSSYTDTQYF. The CDR3, as DNA: TGTGCCAGCAGCTTAAGTAGCTACACAGATACGCAGTATTTT.

V gene TRBV15 combines with J gene TRBJ2-5; D remains ambiguous. Trimming shortened V by 0 bases and J by 1 base, and 9 bases separated the two germline ends. Germline-derived CDR1 and CDR2 are LNHNV and YYDKDF (reference sequence). This CDR3 contains 15 residues. The CDR3 sequence is CATSRDISSQETQYF. The CDR3 region has the DNA TGTGCCACCAGCAGAGATATCAGTTCCCAAGAGACCCAGTACTTC.

The chain has TRBV20-1 and TRBJ2-7; D assignment may be TRBD1 or TRBD2 (5 bases each). CDR1 is DFQATT and CDR2 is SNEGSKA in the germline V gene (reference sequence). The CDR3 has 13 amino acids. The V and J ends lost 6 bases and 2 bases respectively, with 14 bases between them. CDR3 protein: CSAGRDGTYEQYF. The CDR3 DNA follows: TGCAGTGCCGGAAGGGACGGAACCTACGAGCAGTACTTC.

The V and J genes are TRBV12-3 or TRBV12-4 and TRBJ2-3; TRBD1 agrees at 9 bases. This CDR3 has 17 amino acids. The ends lost 6 bases at V and 1 base at J; junction bases unmatched: 11. The CDR3 region has the DNA TGTGCCAGCAGCAGACCGACAGGGGGGGGAGGCACAGATACGCAGTATTTT. Protein: CASSRPTGGGGTDTQYF.

This rearrangement joins TRBV29-1 to TRBJ2-3; D perhaps matches TRBD1 (5 bases). Germline-derived CDR1 and CDR2 are SQVTM and ANQGSEA. Deletions cut 7 bases from V and 2 bases from J, with 13 bases between. The CDR3 is 13 residues long. The CDR3 sequence: CSGGPGFTDTQYF. The CDR3 DNA follows: TGCAGCGGGGGCCCGGGTTTCACAGATACGCAGTATTTT.

The chain carries TRBV5-1 and TRBJ1-1; TRBD1 is a possible D gene (6 bases). Germline V lookup: CDR1 SGHRS, CDR2 YFSETQ. Trimming cost V 4 bases and J 0 bases, with 19 bases left between them. The CDR3 is 17 amino acids. CDR3 amino acids: CASSPLYRVSMNTEAFF. CDR3 DNA sequence: TGCGCCAGCAGCCCCCTGTACAGGGTCAGCATGAACACTGAAGCTTTCTTT.